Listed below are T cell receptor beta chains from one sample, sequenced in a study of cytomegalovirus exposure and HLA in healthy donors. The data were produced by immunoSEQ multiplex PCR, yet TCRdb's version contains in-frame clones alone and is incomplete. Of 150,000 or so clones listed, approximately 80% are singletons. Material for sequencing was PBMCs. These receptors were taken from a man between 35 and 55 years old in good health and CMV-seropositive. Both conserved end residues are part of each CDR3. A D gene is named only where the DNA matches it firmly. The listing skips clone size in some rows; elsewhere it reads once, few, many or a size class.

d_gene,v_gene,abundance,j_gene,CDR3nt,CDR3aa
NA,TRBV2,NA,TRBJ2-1,TGTGCCAGCAGTGAAGCGCTTCGAGGGGGAGATGAGCAGTTCTTC,CASSEALRGGDEQFF
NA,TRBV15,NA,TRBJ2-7,TGTGCCACCAGCAGAGCTCCCGACCGGGAGTCCTACGAGCAGTACTTC,CATSRAPDRESYEQYF
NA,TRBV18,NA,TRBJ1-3,TGTGCCAGCTCACCAGCAGGGTCTGGAAACACCATATATTTT,CASSPAGSGNTIYF
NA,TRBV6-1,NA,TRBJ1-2,TGTGCCAGCAGTGACGAGCGATCCTATGGCTACACCTTC,CASSDERSYGYTF
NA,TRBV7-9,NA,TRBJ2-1,TGTGCCAGCAGCTTAACGGGCAATAGGGGGTCCTACAATGAGCAGTTCTTC,CASSLTGNRGSYNEQFF
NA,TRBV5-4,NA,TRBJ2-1,TGTGCCAGCAGCTTGCACGGGAGTCCCAATGAGCAGTTCTTC,CASSLHGSPNEQFF
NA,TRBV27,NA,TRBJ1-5,TGTGCCAGCAGTTATCTGGGGGCGAATCAGCCCCAGCATTTT,CASSYLGANQPQHF
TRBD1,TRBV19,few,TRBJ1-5,TGTGCCAGTAGTTTACAGGGGGCGGGTAGCAATCAGCCCCAGCATTTT,CASSLQGAGSNQPQHF
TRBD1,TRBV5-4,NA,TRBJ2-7,TGTGCCAGCAGCTTGGGGGGGCCCAGACAGGGATCCTACGAGCAGTACTTC,CASSLGGPRQGSYEQYF
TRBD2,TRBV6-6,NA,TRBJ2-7,TGTGCCAGCAGTCGGACTAGCGGGACCTACGAGCAGTACTTC,CASSRTSGTYEQYF
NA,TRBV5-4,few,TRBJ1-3,TGTGCCAGCAGCTTGGCGGGGGGAAACACCATATATTTT,CASSLAGGNTIYF
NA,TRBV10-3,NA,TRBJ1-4,TGTGCCATCAGTGAGTCGCGGGTGGCTGAAAAACTGTTTTTT,CAISESRVAEKLFF
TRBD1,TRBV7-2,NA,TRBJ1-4,TGTGCCAGCAGCATCAGGGGGAGGACTAATGAAAAACTGTTTTTT,CASSIRGRTNEKLFF
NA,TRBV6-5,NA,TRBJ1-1,TGTGCCAGCAGTATCCAGGGGCTGGATGCTTTCTTT,CASSIQGLDAFF
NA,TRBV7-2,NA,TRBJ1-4,TGTGCCAGCAGCCGACAGGCCTCAGGGACTAATGAAAAACTGTTTTTT,CASSRQASGTNEKLFF
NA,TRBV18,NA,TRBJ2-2,TGTGCCAGCTCACAGACTAACAAGAACACCGGGGAGCTGTTTTTT,CASSQTNKNTGELFF